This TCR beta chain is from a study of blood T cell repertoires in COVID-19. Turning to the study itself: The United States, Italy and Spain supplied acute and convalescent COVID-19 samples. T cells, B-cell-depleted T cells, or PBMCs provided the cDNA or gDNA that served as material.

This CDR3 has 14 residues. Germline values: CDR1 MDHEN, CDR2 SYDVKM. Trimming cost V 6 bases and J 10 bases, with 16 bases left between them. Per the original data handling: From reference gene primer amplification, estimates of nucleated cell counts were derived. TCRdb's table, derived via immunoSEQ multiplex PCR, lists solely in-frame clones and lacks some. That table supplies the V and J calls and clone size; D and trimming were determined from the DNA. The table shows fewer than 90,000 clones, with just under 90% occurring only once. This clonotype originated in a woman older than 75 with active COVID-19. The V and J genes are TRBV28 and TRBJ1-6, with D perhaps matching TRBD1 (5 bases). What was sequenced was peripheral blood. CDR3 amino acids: CASSPSDTPSPLHF. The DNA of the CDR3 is TGTGCCAGCAGCCCCTCGGACACTCCCTCACCCCTCCACTTT. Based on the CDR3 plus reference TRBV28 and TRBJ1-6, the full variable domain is DVKVTQSSRYLVKRTGEKVFLECVQDMDHENMFWYRQDPGLGLRLIYFSYDVKMKEKGDIPEGYSVSREKKERFSLILESASTNQTSMYLCASSPSDTPSPLHFGNGTRLTVT.